What follows are 8 T cell receptor beta chains derived from one specimen sequenced in a study of blood T cell repertoires in COVID-19. Assay: immunoSEQ multiplex PCR; the TCRdb copy retains only in-frame clones and omits some. Among about 140,000 clones, roughly 80% were seen once, and the ten largest hold approximately 15%. The sequencing sample was made of peripheral blood. The receptors were sampled from a man between 50 and 59 years old with acute or convalescent COVID-19.

This clone turned up a few times. The genes are TRBV4-1 and TRBJ1-5; D call uncertain. V lost 2 bases and J 9 bases, leaving 8 bases between the germline ends. The CDR3 is made up of 12 amino acids. Germline V gene sequence: CDR1 MGHRA, CDR2 YSYEKL. The CDR3 protein is CASSQPAGPQHF. The CDR3 DNA reads as TGCGCCAGCAGCCAACCCGCGGGGCCCCAGCATTTT.

V gene TRBV5-6 combines with J gene TRBJ1-4; 8 bases are a match to TRBD1. Germline V lookup: CDR1 SGHDT, CDR2 YYEEEE. V lost 1 base, J lost 8 bases, and 10 bases stayed unmatched. This CDR3 comprises 16 residues. DNA of the CDR3: TGTGCCAGCAGCTTGCTTGGAACAGGGGGGGAAGAAAAACTGTTTTTT. Its protein is CASSLLGTGGEEKLFF.

This rearrangement joins TRBV14 to TRBJ2-5, with D possibly TRBD2 on 5 matching bases. V lost 1 base and J 9 bases, leaving 9 bases between the germline ends. CDR1 SGHDN and CDR2 FVKESK come from the germline V gene. This CDR3 comprises 12 residues. Here the CDR3 reads CASSQGGSAQYF. The CDR3 bases are TGTGCCAGCAGCCAAGGAGGGAGCGCCCAGTACTTC.

This rearrangement joins TRBV5-1 to TRBJ2-7, with 12 bases matching TRBD2. CDR3 length: 15 amino acids. J gave up 7 bases and V 3 bases, and 8 bases lay outside the gene matches. Germline loops: CDR1 SGHRS, CDR2 YFSETQ. The CDR3 is CASSSASGGAGEQYF. The CDR3 DNA reads TGCGCCAGCAGCTCTGCTAGCGGGGGGGCCGGGGAGCAGTACTTC.

This clone occurred once. V usage is TRBV25-1 and J usage is TRBJ2-7; TRBD2 matches at 11 bases. The ends lost 6 bases at V and 3 bases at J; junction bases unmatched: 10. The CDR3 consists of 16 residues. Germline CDR1 and CDR2: MGHDK and SYGVNS. CDR3 residues: CASRSHSGGDHYEQYF. The CDR3 DNA reads as TGTGCCAGCAGGAGCCATAGCGGGGGGGACCACTACGAGCAGTACTTC.

This clone was seen only once. CDR3 nucleotides: TGTGCCAGCAGCCCCACCACCGGGGGGGTCGGGGAGCTGTTTTTT. Amino acid sequence: CASSPTTGGVGELFF. The chain couples TRBV9 to TRBJ2-2, with 8 bases identical to TRBD2. This CDR3 has 15 amino acids. Germline CDR1 and CDR2: SGDLS and YYNGEE. Trimming took 4 bases from V and 7 from J; bases not matched to a gene: 9.

This clone was recorded once. The rearrangement joins TRBV4-1 to TRBJ1-2; D not certain. CDR3 size: 14 residues. Trimming took off 2 bases at V and 4 bases at J, with 11 bases between the two ends. Germline CDR1 is MGHRA and CDR2 is YSYEKL. The CDR3 bases are TGCGCCAGCAGCCAAATTGAGGGCGTCTATGGCTACACCTTC. Amino acid sequence: CASSQIEGVYGYTF.

This chain links TRBV5-4 with TRBJ2-4; D ambiguous. The germline V gene encodes CDR1 SGHNT and CDR2 YYREEE (reference sequence). With 4 bases removed from V and 0 bases from J, the gap between germline ends came to 8 bases. The CDR3 runs to 14 residues. The CDR3, as DNA: TGTGCCAGCAGCCCGAGCTCAGCCAAAAACATTCAGTACTTC. This translates into CASSPSSAKNIQYF. Together with reference TRBV5-4 and TRBJ2-4, the CDR3 gives the full variable domain: ETGVTQSPTHLIKTRGQQVTLRCSSQSGHNTVSWYQQALGQGPQFIFQYYREEENGRGNFPPRFSGLQFPNYSSELNVNALELDDSALYLCASSPSSAKNIQYFGAGTRLSVL.